This TCR beta chain was found in a study of blood T cell repertoires in COVID-19. Study overall: The analysed material was cDNA or gDNA that came from T cells, B-cell-depleted T cells, or PBMCs.

The CDR3 spans 16 residues. Germline loops: CDR1 SGHAT, CDR2 FQNNGV. Trimming removed 5 bases from V and 6 bases from J, with 22 bases in between. Sequenced by immunoSEQ multiplex PCR; TCRdb stores in-frame clones only, minus some. The sample yields 150,000 to 200,000 clones, about 80% seen once. Participants reported their clinical history, and cohort assignment relied on those reports. The sequencing sample was made of PBMCs or T cells enriched from blood (not recorded which). The V call is TRBV11-2, the J call TRBJ1-1; D possibly corresponds to TRBD1 (5 bases). The TCR comes from a man aged 40-50 years who had recovered from COVID-19. The CDR3 DNA reads as TGTGCCAGCAGCAGGGACTCGGTACGAATTTTCGCTGAAGCTTTCTTT. Its protein product is CASSRDSVRIFAEAFF.